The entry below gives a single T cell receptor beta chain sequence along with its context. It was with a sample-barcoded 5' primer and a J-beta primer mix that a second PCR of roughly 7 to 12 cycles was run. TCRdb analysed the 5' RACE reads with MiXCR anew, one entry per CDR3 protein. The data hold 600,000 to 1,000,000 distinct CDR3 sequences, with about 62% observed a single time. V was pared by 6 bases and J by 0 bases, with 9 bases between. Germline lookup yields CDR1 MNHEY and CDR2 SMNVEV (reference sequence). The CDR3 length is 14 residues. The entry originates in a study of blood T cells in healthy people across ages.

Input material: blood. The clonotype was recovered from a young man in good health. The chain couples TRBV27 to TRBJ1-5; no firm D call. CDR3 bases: TGTGCCAGCAGCCCTCTCGGTAGCAATCAGCCCCAGCATTTT. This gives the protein CASSPLGSNQPQHF.